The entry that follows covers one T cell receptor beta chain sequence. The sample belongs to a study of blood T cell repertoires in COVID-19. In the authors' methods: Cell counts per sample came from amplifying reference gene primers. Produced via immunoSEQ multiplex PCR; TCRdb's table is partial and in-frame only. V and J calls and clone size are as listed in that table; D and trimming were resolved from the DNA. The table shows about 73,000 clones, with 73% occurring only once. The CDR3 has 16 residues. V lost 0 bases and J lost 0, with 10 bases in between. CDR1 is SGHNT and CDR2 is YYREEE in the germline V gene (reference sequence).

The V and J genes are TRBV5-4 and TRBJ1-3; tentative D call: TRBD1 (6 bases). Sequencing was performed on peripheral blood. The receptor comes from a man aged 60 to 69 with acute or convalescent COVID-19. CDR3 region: CASSLGQGTSGNTIYF. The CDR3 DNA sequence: TGTGCCAGCAGCTTGGGGCAGGGGACCTCTGGAAACACCATATATTTT.